This record concerns one TCR beta chain sequence. Its recognized antigen is unknown. Base qualities are not provided; no much larger clone lies one nucleotide away. The cohort was made up of 650 to 700 healthy bone marrow donors. At the time of sampling, all cohort members were nominally healthy, though unrecorded immune exposures were likely present. The donor tested CMV seropositive, placing the donor among the 289 seropositive members of the cohort. A peripheral blood sample was provided by each donor, and peripheral blood mononuclear cells were used for TCR beta sequencing. Genomic DNA extraction from the blood cell samples was performed with the Qiagen DNeasy Blood Extraction Kit. The source of the sample is a study of cytomegalovirus exposure and HLA in healthy donors (dated 2017 in TCRdb). A note on the overall study: According to an earlier analysis of 550 to 750 of the donors, roughly 180 million T cells yielded 117 million unique TCR beta sequences and about 300 Gb of sequence data. An earlier analysis of 587 of the donors used high-throughput TCR beta sequencing to judge whether each TCR beta V gene segment behaved as functional or pseudogenic. Genome-wide SNP genotypes for about 55% of the roughly 670 donors were used in a later genetic analysis, which treated that subset as a discovery cohort. Because of strong linkage in the cohort, roughly 5 DR-DQ haplotypes were treated as single units for association and clustering. Using immunosequencing, the study profiled T cell repertoires from about 650 subjects and related those repertoires to cytomegalovirus serostatus. Of the 350 to 400 genotyped donors, approximately 80% fell in the genetic ancestry cluster associated with self-reported Caucasian donors. HLA typing included class I and class II loci at four-digit resolution. The number of typed donors differed by locus: 629-630 for A, B, C, DRB1 and DQB1; 522 for DQA1; approximately 610 for DPA1; and around 450 for DPB1. A later analysis re-analyzed previously published TCR beta repertoires from roughly 600 donors and added high-resolution HLA genotyping to study TCR occurrence patterns. Along with the roughly 670-subject first cohort, a separate validation cohort of 120 different subjects was used. The study was designed to test whether signatures of past pathogen exposure could be identified by cataloging public T cell receptors. Alongside the repertoire data, information on donor age, sex, ethnicity and CMV serostatus was compiled. Among about 400 genotyped donors of the cohort, an average of approximately 220,000 unique TCR beta nucleotide sequences was sequenced per donor, of which roughly 18% were non-productive. Rather than drawing on any new phenotypic data, the later analysis identified candidate immune exposures from TCR beta sequences and the way those sequences occurred across donors. To predict cytomegalovirus infection status, the study brought together high-throughput TCR immunosequencing, statistical association of individual TCRs with disease status, and machine learning. Approximately 300 gigabases of sequencing data and around 80 million unique TCR sequences made up an early release that covered over 550 HLA-typed donors. Every repertoire in the discovery cohort had been generated on one and the same sequencing platform. The paper as a whole reports these results and caveats: In a later analysis, several top co-occurrence clusters were reported to appear linked to parvovirus B19, influenza, CMV and Epstein-Barr virus. The authors suggested that the approach could potentially be generalized to other disease states and immunological phenotypes. Compared with the approximately 700-donor mean, donors in an Asian-associated ancestry cluster had fewer N-insertions in productive TCRs, according to a later genetic analysis. This cohort had only TCR beta chains sequenced, and the lack of alpha or paired-chain data limited which features could be detected. A further reported finding was that TCR beta sequences accurately predicted the HLA-A and HLA-B alleles for most subjects in the first cohort. Most TCR sequences were observed very rarely across donors, whereas some public TCRs were present in many individuals. The classifier was reported to diagnose cytomegalovirus status with high specificity and sensitivity in both the original cohort and the validation cohort. In a later analysis, TCR association rates were found to vary across HLA loci, with the most associated TCRs seen for DRB1 alleles and the fewest for HLA-C alleles. A few of the identified cytomegalovirus-associated TCR beta chains were confirmed in vitro to be specific for cytomegalovirus antigens. Some IMGT-functional V segments, including TRBV6-2 and TRBV6-3, could not be distinguished by the 87-base-pair reads and were therefore excluded. A cluster of highly shared sequence variants was judged likely to represent a technical artifact of the sequencing pipeline. The study listed approximately 150 TCR beta chains as associated with cytomegalovirus. A later analysis found that most CMV-associated TCR beta chains appeared HLA-restricted, with HLA associations seemingly driven largely by CMV exposure. Because counts were too low, under 20 rarely observed V segments, including chromosome 9 orphons, were left out of the earlier analysis of roughly 600 of the donors. Compared with equally common non-associated chains, HLA-associated TCR beta chains in a later analysis were more clonally expanded and had lower generation probabilities. For the cohort, immune exposure information was limited to CMV serostatus. HLA typing was unavailable for some donors at each locus, so association tests used only the typed subset. When HLA alleles, especially DR and DQ, strongly co-occurred, TCR associations were difficult to assign to individual alleles. In an earlier analysis of approximately 590 of the donors, most TCR beta V segments appeared in productive rearrangements about 87% or about 30% of the time, broadly matching IMGT annotations. Specific HLA alleles were associated with 15,000 to 20,000 TCR beta sequences at a false discovery rate of 0.05 in a later analysis. Linkage disequilibrium might explain the correlated functional status among segregating V segments, but an unknown experimental factor could not be excluded. Sequencing depth was assumed to be roughly uniform across donors in the presence/absence analyses, though that assumption may not hold. In a later genetic analysis, a missense DCLRE1C variant was associated with V-gene and J-gene trimming of TCR beta chains, and the association was replicated in an independent cohort.

The library was built by means of the immunoSEQ multiplex PCR assay. For the multiplex PCR, a mixture combining 60 forward primers for TCR Vbeta segments and 13 reverse primers for TCR Jbeta segments was used. Amplification of the CDR3 region of rearranged TCR beta genes was performed with a multiplex PCR assay on genomic DNA. The amplified TCR beta libraries were sequenced on the Illumina HiSeq System as 87-base-pair reads. The original pipeline was this. In a later analysis, roughly 80 million unique TCR beta chains were counted across the approximately 620 repertoires, and roughly 9.9 million of these chains were shared by at least two donors. Raw reads were error-corrected and collapsed into unique sequences with a nearest-neighbor algorithm that merged closely related sequences to remove PCR and sequencing errors. Alignment of CDR3 sequences to IMGT reference sequences was used to assign V, D and J gene segments. For a sequence to be retained, at least a six-nucleotide match to both a V gene segment and a J gene segment was required. Rearrangements were called productive when the CDR3 lacked stop codons and stayed in frame with V and J; all others were non-productive. Following IMGT convention, CDR3 was defined as the stretch from the second conserved V-encoded cysteine to the conserved J-encoded phenylalanine. The earlier analysis of some 580 of the donors excluded any sequence lacking an unambiguous match to a single V gene segment. In an earlier analysis of 450 to 750 of the donors, a V segment was called functional when productive rearrangements were above 56.7%, and segregating when the standard deviation between donors exceeded 5%. To diagnose cytomegalovirus status from the catalog of TCR beta chain sequences, a statistical classification framework was built. In a later analysis, TCR nucleotide sequences were compared against IMGT/GENE-DB human TR gene sequences so that V and J genes could be assigned. The TCRdist pipeline was used in a later analysis to assign CDR3 sequences and most-parsimonious VDJ recombination scenarios. In a later analysis, each TCR beta chain was defined by its CDR3 amino acid sequence together with its V-gene family, and reads lacking a unique V-gene family were excluded. As a way to deal with suspected cross-contamination and a sequencing artifact, a later analysis dropped roughly 620 nucleotide sequences that were highly shared and had low generation probability. For each public chain, a later analysis derived a clonal expansion index from normalized ranks of inferred template counts within each repertoire. In a later analysis, generation probabilities were computed with a VDJ recombination model fitted to out-of-frame rearrangements, and the resulting probabilities were checked against IGoR. In a later analysis, hypergeometric tests were used to score TCR-TCR, TCR-HLA and TCR-CMV co-occurrence, with a repertoire-size bias correction applied to TCR pairs. To estimate false discovery rates, a later analysis permuted the HLA or CMV assignments 20 times. In a later analysis, co-occurring TCRs were grouped using DBSCAN, with TCRdist sequence similarity added in when clustering inside HLA-allele-positive subsets. Repertoires with fewer than 30,000 or more than 120,000 public chains, plus five repertoires with anomalous nucleotide sharing, were excluded from co-occurrence clustering. This is the immuneACCESS table as TCRdb keeps it, with only in-frame sequences that have V and J called. A part of the clones is gone; compared with another copy, unresolved V genes explain less than half, and the rest is unexplained. That table is the source of V, J and clone size, and D and trimming were worked out from the DNA. For this sample there are about 120,000 clones; around 80% appear just once. The leading ten clones occupy 2.5% to 3.5% of the sample.

The CDR3 numbers 14 residues from cysteine through phenylalanine. Only the CDR3 portion is preserved as DNA: 42 bases, with reading frame beginning at the first base. Unmatched junction bases come to 2, with V trimmed by 3 bases and J by 2 bases. Based on the germline V gene, the CDR1 and CDR2 sequences are SGHTA and FQGNSA. The V gene is TRBV7-2 and the J gene is TRBJ2-3, with 7 middle bases fitting TRBD2. The TCR sequence derives from a woman in her forties in good health and CMV-seropositive. The sample comprised PBMCs. The CDR3 loop reads CASSLGGDTDTQYF. At the DNA level, the sequence is TGTGCCAGCAGCTTGGGAGGGGACACAGATACGCAGTATTTT.